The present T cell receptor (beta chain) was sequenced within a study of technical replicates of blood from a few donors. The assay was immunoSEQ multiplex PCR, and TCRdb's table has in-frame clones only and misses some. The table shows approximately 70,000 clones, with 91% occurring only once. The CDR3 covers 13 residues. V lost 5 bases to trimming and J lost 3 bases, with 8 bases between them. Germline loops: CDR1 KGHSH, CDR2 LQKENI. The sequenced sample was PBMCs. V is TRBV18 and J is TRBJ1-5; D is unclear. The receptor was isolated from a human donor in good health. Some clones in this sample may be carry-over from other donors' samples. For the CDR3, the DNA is TGTGCCAGCTCAGAGGGCCTCAATCAGCCCCAGCATTTT. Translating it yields CASSEGLNQPQHF.